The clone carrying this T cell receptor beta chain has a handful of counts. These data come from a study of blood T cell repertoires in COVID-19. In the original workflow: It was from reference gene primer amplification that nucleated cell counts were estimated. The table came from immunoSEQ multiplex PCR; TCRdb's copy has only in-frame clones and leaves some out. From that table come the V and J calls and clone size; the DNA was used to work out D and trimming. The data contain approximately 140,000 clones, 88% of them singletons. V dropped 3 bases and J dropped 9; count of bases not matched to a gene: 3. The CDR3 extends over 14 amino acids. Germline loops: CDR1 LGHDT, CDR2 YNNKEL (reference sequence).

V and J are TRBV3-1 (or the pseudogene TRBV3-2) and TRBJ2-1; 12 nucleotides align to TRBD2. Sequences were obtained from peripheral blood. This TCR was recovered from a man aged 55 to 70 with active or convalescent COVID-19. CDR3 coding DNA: TGTGCCAGCAGCCAGACTAGCGGGAGTGTTGAGCAGTTCTTC. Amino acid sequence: CASSQTSGSVEQFF.